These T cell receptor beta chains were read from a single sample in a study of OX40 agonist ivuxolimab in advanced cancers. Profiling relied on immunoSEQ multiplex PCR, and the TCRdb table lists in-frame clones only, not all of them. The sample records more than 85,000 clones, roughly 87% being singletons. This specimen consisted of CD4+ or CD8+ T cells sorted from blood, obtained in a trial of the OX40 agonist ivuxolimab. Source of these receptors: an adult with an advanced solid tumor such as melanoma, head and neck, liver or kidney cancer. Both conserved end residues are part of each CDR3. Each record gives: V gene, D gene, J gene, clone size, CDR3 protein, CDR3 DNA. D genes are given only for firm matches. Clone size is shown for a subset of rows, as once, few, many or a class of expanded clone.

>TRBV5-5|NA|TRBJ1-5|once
CASSLGAGGQPQHF
TGTGCCAGCAGCTTGGGGGCGGGGGGCCAGCCCCAGCATTTT
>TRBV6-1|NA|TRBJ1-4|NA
CASSGQALREKLFF
TGTGCCAGCAGTGGCCAGGCTCTACGCGAAAAACTGTTTTTT
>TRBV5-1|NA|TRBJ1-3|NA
CASSLTGLSGNTIYF
TGCGCCAGCAGCTTGACGGGCCTCTCTGGAAACACCATATATTTT
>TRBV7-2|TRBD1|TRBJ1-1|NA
CASSLAPTGFTEAFF
TGTGCCAGCAGCTTAGCCCCGACAGGGTTCACTGAAGCTTTCTTT
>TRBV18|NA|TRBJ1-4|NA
CASSPLHAQAEKLFF
TGTGCCAGCTCACCACTCCACGCCCAAGCTGAAAAACTGTTTTTT
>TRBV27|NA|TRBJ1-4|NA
CASSYRRDGEKLFF
TGTGCCAGCAGTTACAGGCGGGATGGTGAAAAACTGTTTTTT
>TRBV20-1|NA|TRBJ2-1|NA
CSARYNEQFF
TGCAGTGCGCGTTACAATGAGCAGTTCTTC
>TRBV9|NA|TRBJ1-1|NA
CASSPRLGAMNTEAFF
TGTGCCAGCAGCCCTAGACTGGGAGCGATGAACACTGAAGCTTTCTTT
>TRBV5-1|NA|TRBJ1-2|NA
CASSLTLGGYTF
TGCGCCAGCAGTCTAACCTTAGGCGGCTACACCTTC
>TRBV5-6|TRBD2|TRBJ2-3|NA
CASSLGLVGELDTQYF
TGTGCCAGCAGCTTAGGACTAGTGGGGGAGCTAGATACGCAGTATTTT
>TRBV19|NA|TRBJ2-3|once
CASSTEGGDTQYF
TGTGCCAGTAGTACTGAGGGGGGGGATACGCAGTATTTT
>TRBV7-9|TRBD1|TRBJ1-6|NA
CASSTGTGEVSPLHF
TGTGCCAGCAGCACCGGGACAGGGGAAGTTTCACCCCTCCACTTT
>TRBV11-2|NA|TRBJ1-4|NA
CASSLDYPGRGEKLFF
TGTGCCAGCAGCTTAGATTACCCTGGAAGAGGTGAAAAACTGTTTTTT
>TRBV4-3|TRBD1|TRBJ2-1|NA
CASSQDPDRGPLTPYNEQFF
TGCGCCAGCAGCCAAGATCCGGACAGGGGGCCCCTTACTCCTTACAATGAGCAGTTCTTC
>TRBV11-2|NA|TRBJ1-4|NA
CASSPRWPVEKLFF
TGTGCCAGCAGCCCGAGGTGGCCGGTCGAAAAACTGTTTTTT
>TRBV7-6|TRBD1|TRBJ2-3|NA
CASSLMTGRGDTQYF
TGTGCCAGCAGCTTAATGACAGGGAGAGGAGATACGCAGTATTTT
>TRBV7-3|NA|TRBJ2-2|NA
CASSKAAGNTGELFF
TGTGCCAGCAGCAAAGCGGCGGGGAACACCGGGGAGCTGTTTTTT
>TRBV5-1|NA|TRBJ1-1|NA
CASNHWGRGDTEAFF
TGCGCCAGCAACCACTGGGGTCGGGGGGACACTGAAGCTTTCTTT
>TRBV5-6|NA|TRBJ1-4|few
CASSLLRGKEKLFF
TGTGCCAGCAGCTTGTTAAGGGGAAAGGAAAAACTGTTTTTT
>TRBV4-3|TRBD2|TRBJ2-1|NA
CASSQQTAPGGGGSGEQFF
TGCGCCAGCAGCCAACAAACCGCCCCGGGCGGGGGGGGGTCGGGAGAGCAGTTCTTC
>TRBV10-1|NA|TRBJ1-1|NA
CASSESPARMNTEAFF
TGCGCCAGCAGTGAATCCCCGGCGAGGATGAACACTGAAGCTTTCTTT
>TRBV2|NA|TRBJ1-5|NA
CASSEASSNQPQHF
TGTGCCAGCAGTGAAGCCAGTAGCAATCAGCCCCAGCATTTT
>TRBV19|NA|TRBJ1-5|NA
CASSPWDRGLAPQHF
TGTGCCAGTAGTCCTTGGGACCGCGGCCTAGCGCCCCAGCATTTT
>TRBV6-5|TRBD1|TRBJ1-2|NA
CASTKEQGGDGYTF
TGTGCCAGCACTAAAGAACAGGGGGGGGATGGCTACACCTTC
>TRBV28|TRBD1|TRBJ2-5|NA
CASSRRQGVRETQYF
TGTGCCAGCAGTAGGAGGCAGGGGGTTCGAGAGACCCAGTACTTC
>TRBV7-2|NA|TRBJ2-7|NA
CASSSTRYEQYF
TGTGCCAGCAGCTCGACCAGATACGAGCAGTACTTC
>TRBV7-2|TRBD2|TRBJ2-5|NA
CASSLAQGGGPNRPLWTQYF
TGTGCCAGCAGCTTAGCGCAGGGCGGGGGGCCGAATCGTCCTCTGTGGACCCAGTACTTC
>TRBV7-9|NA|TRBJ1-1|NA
CASSPQGGEDTEAFF
TGTGCCAGCAGCCCACAGGGAGGGGAAGACACTGAAGCTTTCTTT
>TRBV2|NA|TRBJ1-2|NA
CASRAAGQPNYGYTF
TGTGCCAGCAGGGCTGCGGGGCAGCCTAACTATGGCTACACCTTC
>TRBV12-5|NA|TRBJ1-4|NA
CASGLVLGQKLFF
TGTGCTAGTGGTTTGGTACTAGGCCAAAAACTGTTTTTT
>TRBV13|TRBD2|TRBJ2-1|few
CASGQRGGGYNEQFF
TGTGCCAGCGGACAACGGGGCGGGGGCTACAATGAGCAGTTCTTC
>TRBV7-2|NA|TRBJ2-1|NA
CASSLGGGALFF
TGTGCCAGCAGCTTGGGTGGGGGGGCTTTGTTCTTC
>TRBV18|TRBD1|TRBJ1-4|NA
CASSSGTGASGNEKLFF
TGTGCCAGCTCATCCGGGACAGGGGCGTCGGGTAATGAAAAACTGTTTTTT
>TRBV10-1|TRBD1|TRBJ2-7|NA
CASSEPGQGPLEQYF
TGCGCCAGCAGTGAGCCGGGACAGGGGCCTCTCGAGCAGTACTTC
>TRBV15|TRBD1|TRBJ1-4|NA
CATRPDRGRNEKLFF
TGTGCCACCAGACCAGACAGGGGGCGTAATGAAAAACTGTTTTTT
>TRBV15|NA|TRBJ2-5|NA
CATLPLGWGVQETQYF
TGTGCCACCCTCCCCTTAGGGTGGGGGGTCCAAGAGACCCAGTACTTC
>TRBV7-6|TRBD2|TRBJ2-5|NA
CASSSLVSGTSIETQYF
TGTGCCAGCAGCTCGCTCGTATCCGGGACTAGCATTGAGACCCAGTACTTC